This TCR beta chain appears in the sequencing data of a study of OX40 agonist ivuxolimab in advanced cancers. Some clones are missing from TCRdb's copy, which holds only in-frame ones; the method was immunoSEQ multiplex PCR. Of fewer than 65,000 clones listed, roughly 90% are singletons. General observations from the study: CD8+ T cells were the subset that, on average, had more expanded clones than CD4+.

Remarks on this clone: Its antigen is currently unknown.

The source of this sequence is an adult with an advanced solid tumor such as melanoma, head and neck, liver or kidney cancer. The sample consisted of CD4+ or CD8+ T cells sorted from blood, taken in a trial of the OX40 agonist ivuxolimab.

The CDR3 region has the DNA TGTGCCAGCAGCCCTAACTCCTACAATGAGCAGTTCTTC. Translating gives CASSPNSYNEQFF. The chain is built from TRBV7-3 and TRBJ2-1; D unresolved. Looked up from germline, CDR1 is SGHTA and CDR2 is FQGTGA. Trimming shortened V by 5 bases and J by 0 bases, and 5 bases separated the two germline ends. The CDR3 consists of 13 residues. Using reference TRBV7-3 and TRBJ2-1 for the parts outside the CDR3, the full variable domain is GAGVSQTPSNKVTEKGKYVELRCDPISGHTALYWYRQSLGQGPEFLIYFQGTGAADDSGLPNDRFFAVRPEGSVSTLKIQRTERGDSAVYLCASSPNSYNEQFFGPGTRLTVL.